What follows is one T cell receptor beta chain and its context. Recruitment covered some 25 US areas and drew participants whose ages spanned roughly 18 to 95 years. Cohort assignment relied on participant-reported clinical history. TCRdb keeps only in-frame clones here, not all; method: immunoSEQ multiplex PCR. The sample carries roughly 330,000 clones, more than 75% recorded once. This record comes from a study of blood T cell repertoires in COVID-19. On the study more broadly: Donors in the United States, Italy and Spain gave samples during acute or convalescent COVID-19.

Germline CDR1 MNHEY, CDR2 SMNVEV (reference sequence). Trimming cost V 10 bases and J 7 bases; bases outside gene matches: 11. This CDR3 spans 14 amino acids. This receptor was identified in a woman younger than 45 who had recovered from COVID-19. Sequenced material: PBMCs or T cells enriched from blood (not recorded which). The rearrangement links TRBV27 to TRBJ1-2, with 11 bases that match TRBD1. CDR3 amino acids: CATLPGQGAFGYTF. Here the CDR3 DNA reads TGTGCCACCCTACCCGGACAGGGGGCTTTTGGCTACACCTTC.